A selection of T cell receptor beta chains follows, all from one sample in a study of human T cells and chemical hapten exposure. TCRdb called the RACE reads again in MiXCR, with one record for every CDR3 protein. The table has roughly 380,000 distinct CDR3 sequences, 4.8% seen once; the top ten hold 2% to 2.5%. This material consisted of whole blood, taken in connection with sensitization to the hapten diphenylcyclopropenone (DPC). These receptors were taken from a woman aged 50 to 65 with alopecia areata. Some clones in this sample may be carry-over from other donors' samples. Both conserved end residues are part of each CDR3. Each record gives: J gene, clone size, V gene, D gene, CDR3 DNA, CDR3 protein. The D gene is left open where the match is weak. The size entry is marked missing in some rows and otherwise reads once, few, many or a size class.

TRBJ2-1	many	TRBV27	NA	TGTGCCAGCAGTGGTCAGGGCAATGAGCAGTTCTTC	CASSGQGNEQFF
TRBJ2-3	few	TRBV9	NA	TGTGCCAGCAGCGCCACCCGGGATACGCAGTATTTT	CASSATRDTQYF
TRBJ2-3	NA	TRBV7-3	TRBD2	TGTGCCAGCAGCTCCACGCCGGGGATACTAGCGGGGGAACGGTATTTT	CASSSTPGILAGERYF
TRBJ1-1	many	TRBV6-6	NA	TGTGCCAGCAATAGCAACACTGAAGCTTTCTTT	CASNSNTEAFF
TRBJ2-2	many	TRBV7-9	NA	TGTGCCAGCAGTCCTCCCGGTTGGACCGGGGAGCTGTTTTTT	CASSPPGWTGELFF
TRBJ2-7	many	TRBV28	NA	TGTGCCAGCAGATTTTCCTGGACCGAGGGGTCCTACGAGCAGTACTTC	CASRFSWTEGSYEQYF
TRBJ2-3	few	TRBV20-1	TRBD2	TGCAGTGCTAGAAGACTAGCGGGAGGGCCCAGGGGTAGCACAGATACGCAGTATTTT	CSARRLAGGPRGSTDTQYF
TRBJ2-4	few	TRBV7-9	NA	TGTGCCAGCAGACCAGCGGGCAGGGGGTTAAAAAACATTCAGTACTTC	CASRPAGRGLKNIQYF
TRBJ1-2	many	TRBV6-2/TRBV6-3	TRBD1	TGTGCCAGCAGTTCCCCAAGACAGGGGAGCTATGGCTACACCTTC	CASSSPRQGSYGYTF
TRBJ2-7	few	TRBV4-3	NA	TGCGCCAGCAGCCAAGATTTCACTGGGTACGAGCAGTACTTC	CASSQDFTGYEQYF
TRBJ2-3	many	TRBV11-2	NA	TGTGCCAGCAGCTTAGGGCGCGGCGTAGCGGAGAGCACAGATACGCAGTATTTT	CASSLGRGVAESTDTQYF
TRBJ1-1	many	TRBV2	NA	TGTGCCAGCAGTGAACGGGGATCCACTGAAGCTTTCTTT	CASSERGSTEAFF
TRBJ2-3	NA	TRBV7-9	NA	TGTGCCAGCAGCTTCGCCTTGACTAGTATAACAGATACGCAGTATTTT	CASSFALTSITDTQYF
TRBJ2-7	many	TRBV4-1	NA	TGCGCCAGCAGCCCGAACCCGTTCTCCTACGAGCAGTACTTC	CASSPNPFSYEQYF
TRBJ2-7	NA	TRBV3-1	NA	TGTGCCAGCAGCCAAGATCTATCGAATTACGAGCAGTACTTC	CASSQDLSNYEQYF
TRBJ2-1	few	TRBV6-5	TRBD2	TGTGCCAGCAGTGTCGGGAAGGGAGGGTACAATGAGCAGTTCTTC	CASSVGKGGYNEQFF
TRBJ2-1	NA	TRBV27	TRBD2	TGTGCCAGCAGTTTATCCCCTAGCGGGACAAATGAGCAGTTCTTC	CASSLSPSGTNEQFF
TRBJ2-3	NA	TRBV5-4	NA	TGTGCCAGCAGCGGGATACTAGGAGGAGGGGGCACAGATACGCAGTATTTT	CASSGILGGGGTDTQYF
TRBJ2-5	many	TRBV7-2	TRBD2	TGTGCCAGCAGCTTTCCGGGGAGGGCAGCAGAGACCCAGTACTTC	CASSFPGRAAETQYF
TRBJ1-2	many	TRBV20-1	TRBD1	TGCAGTGCCCTGGGACAGGGGGATGGCTACACCTTC	CSALGQGDGYTF
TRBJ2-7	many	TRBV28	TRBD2	TGTGCCAGCATCCCATCAGCGGGAGAATACGAGCAGTACTTC	CASIPSAGEYEQYF
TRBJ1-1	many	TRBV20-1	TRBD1	TGCAGTGCTAGGCTGACAGGGGCGAACACTGAAGCTTTCTTT	CSARLTGANTEAFF
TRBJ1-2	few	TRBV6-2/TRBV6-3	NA	TGTGCCAGCAGTATCACGGTTTATGGCTACACCTTC	CASSITVYGYTF
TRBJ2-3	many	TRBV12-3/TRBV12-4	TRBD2	TGTGCCAGCACCCTAGCGGGGGCAAGCACAGATACGCAGTATTTT	CASTLAGASTDTQYF
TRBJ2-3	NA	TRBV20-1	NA	TGCAGTGTCCCAGCGGGCCGGAGCACAGATACGCAGTATTTT	CSVPAGRSTDTQYF
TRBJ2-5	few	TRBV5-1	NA	TGCGCCAGCAGCTTGGGCAGCAGCCAAGAGACCCAGTACTTC	CASSLGSSQETQYF
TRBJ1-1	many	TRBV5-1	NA	TGCGCCAGCAGCCTGGTAGACTCGGAGTGGGGTGAAGCTTTCTTT	CASSLVDSEWGEAFF
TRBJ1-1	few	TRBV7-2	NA	TGTGCCAGCAGCTTCACTTATGAAGCTTTCTTT	CASSFTYEAFF
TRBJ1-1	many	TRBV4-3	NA	TGCGCCAGCAGCAAAGGGGGGGCTTGGACTGAAGCTTTCTTT	CASSKGGAWTEAFF
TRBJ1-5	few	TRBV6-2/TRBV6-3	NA	TGTGCCAGCAGTTTGGACAGCGGACTCTATCAGCCCCAGCATTTT	CASSLDSGLYQPQHF
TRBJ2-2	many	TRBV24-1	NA	TGTGCCACCAGTGTTGGTAGGGGGAGCACCGGGGAGCTGTTTTTT	CATSVGRGSTGELFF
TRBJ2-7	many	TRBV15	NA	TGTGCCACCAGCAGAGATGGAGCGTGGGAGCAGTACTTC	CATSRDGAWEQYF
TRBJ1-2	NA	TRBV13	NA	TGTGCCAGCAGCCCGGATTGGGGTGTAGACTATGGCTACACCTTC	CASSPDWGVDYGYTF
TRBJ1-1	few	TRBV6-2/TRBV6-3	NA	TGTGCCAGCAGTTCCCCCGGGACTACGAACACTGAAGCTTTCTTT	CASSSPGTTNTEAFF
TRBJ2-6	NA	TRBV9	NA	TGTGCCAGCAGCGGAGGACAGGGGGCCAACGTCCTGACTTTC	CASSGGQGANVLTF
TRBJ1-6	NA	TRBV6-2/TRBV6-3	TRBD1	TGTGCCAGCAGACCCGCGACAGGGGTTAATTCACCCCTCCACTTT	CASRPATGVNSPLHF
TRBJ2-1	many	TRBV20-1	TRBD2	TGCAGTGCTACCGATCCGGGACTAAACTACAATGAGCAGTTCTTC	CSATDPGLNYNEQFF
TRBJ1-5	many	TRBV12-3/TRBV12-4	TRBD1	TGTGCCAGCACCTCGGACAGGGGTGGCAATCAGCCCCAGCATTTT	CASTSDRGGNQPQHF
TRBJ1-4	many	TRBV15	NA	TGTGCCACCAGCAGAGATCCAGAGGACAGAACGCGAGAAAAACTGTTTTTT	CATSRDPEDRTREKLFF
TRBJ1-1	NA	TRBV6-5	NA	TGTGCCAGCAGCTCCTGGGCGGGTACTGAAGCTTTCTTT	CASSSWAGTEAFF
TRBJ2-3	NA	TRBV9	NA	TGTGCCAGCAGCGTAGCTACGGGCCCAGGGACAGATACGCAGTATTTT	CASSVATGPGTDTQYF
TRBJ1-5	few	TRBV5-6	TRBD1	TGTGCCAGCAGCTTGAGGGACAGTCAGCCCCAGCATTTT	CASSLRDSQPQHF
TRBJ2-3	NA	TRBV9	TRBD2	TGTGCCAGCAGCCCGAGCGGGGGGGCAGGAGATACGCAGTATTTT	CASSPSGGAGDTQYF
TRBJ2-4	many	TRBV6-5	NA	TGTGCCAGCAGATCCCCGGTTCCAGGCCTAAACATTCAGTACTTC	CASRSPVPGLNIQYF
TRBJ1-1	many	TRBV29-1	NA	TGCAGCGTTGCGGCCAGGGGCCATGACACTGAAGCTTTCTTT	CSVAARGHDTEAFF
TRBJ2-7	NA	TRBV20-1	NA	TGCAGTGCTAGAGGTGCGGCTGCGAACTACGAGCAGTACTTC	CSARGAAANYEQYF
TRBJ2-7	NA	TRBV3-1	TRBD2	TGTGCCAGCAGCCAAGATTTACTAGCGGGGGGCCGTTTGGACTTC	CASSQDLLAGGRLDF
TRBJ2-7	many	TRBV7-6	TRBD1	TGTGCCAGCAGCCCCGGGACAGGGGGGTCGGAGCAGTACTTC	CASSPGTGGSEQYF
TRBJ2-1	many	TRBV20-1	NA	TGCAGTGCCGAGGGGGCAGGGAGGAATGAGCAGTTCTTC	CSAEGAGRNEQFF
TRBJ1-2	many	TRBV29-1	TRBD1	TGCAGCGTTGACGGACAGGGGAACTATGGCTACACCTTC	CSVDGQGNYGYTF
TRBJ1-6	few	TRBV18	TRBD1	TGTGCCAGCTCACCCGGACAGGGGAATAATTCACCCCTCCACTTT	CASSPGQGNNSPLHF
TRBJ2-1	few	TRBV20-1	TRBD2	TGCAGTGCTACTGGCGGGAGGGCCGAGAATGAGCAGTTCTTC	CSATGGRAENEQFF
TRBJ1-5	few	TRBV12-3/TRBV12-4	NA	TGTGCCAGCAGGCGGAACAGTGGCAATCAGCCCCAGCATTTT	CASRRNSGNQPQHF
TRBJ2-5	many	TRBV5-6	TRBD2	TGTGCCAGCAGCTTCCGGACTAGCGGGTTCGGGGCGACCCAGTACTTC	CASSFRTSGFGATQYF
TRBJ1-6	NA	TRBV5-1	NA	TGCGCCAGCAGCTCGGTCGAAGCCTATAATTCACCCCTCCACTTT	CASSSVEAYNSPLHF
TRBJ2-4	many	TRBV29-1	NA	TGCAGCGTTCAGGTACTAGCCAAAAACATTCAGTACTTC	CSVQVLAKNIQYF